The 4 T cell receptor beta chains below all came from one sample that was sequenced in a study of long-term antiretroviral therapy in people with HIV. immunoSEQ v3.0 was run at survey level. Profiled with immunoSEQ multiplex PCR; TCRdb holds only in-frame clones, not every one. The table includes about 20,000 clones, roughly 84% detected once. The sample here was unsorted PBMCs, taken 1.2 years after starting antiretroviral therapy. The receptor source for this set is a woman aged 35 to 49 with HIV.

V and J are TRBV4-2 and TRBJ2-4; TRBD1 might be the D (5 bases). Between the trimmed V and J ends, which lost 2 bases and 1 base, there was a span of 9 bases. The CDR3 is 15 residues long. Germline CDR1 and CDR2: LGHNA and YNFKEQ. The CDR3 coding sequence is TGTGCCAGCAGCCAAACAGGTCAGGCCAAAAACATTCAGTACTTC. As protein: CASSQTGQAKNIQYF.

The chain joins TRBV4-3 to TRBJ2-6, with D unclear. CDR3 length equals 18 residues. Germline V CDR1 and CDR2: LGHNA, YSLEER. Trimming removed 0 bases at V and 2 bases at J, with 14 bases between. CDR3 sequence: CASSQDPPSQPGANVLTF. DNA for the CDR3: TGCGCCAGCAGCCAAGACCCCCCCTCACAGCCTGGGGCCAACGTCCTGACTTTC.

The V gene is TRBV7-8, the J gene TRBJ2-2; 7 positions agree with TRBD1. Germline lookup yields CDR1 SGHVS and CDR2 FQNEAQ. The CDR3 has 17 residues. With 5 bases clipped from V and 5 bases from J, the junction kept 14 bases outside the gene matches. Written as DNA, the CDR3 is TGTGCCAGCAGCGCCAGGCAGGGGGTAGTAGGTACCGGGGAGCTGTTTTTT. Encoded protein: CASSARQGVVGTGELFF.

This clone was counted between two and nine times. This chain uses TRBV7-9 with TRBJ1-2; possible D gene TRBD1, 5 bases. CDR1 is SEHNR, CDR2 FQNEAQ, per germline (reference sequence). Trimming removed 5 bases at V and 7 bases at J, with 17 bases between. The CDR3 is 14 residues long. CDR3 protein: CASSRVSGVSGYTF. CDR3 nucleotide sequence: TGTGCCAGCAGCCGGGTTTCGGGGGTCTCTGGCTACACCTTC.